Following are 32 T cell receptor beta chains from one sample sequenced in a study of identifying expanded T cells in peripheral blood. The table came from immunoSEQ multiplex PCR; TCRdb's copy has only in-frame clones and leaves some out. The sample lists 130,000 or so clones, more than 80% occurring once. Source material: blood. These receptors all stem from a person aged 18 to 75 in good health.

The CDR3 bases are TGCAGCGTTGAGGGCGATAGGGGGGGACCAGGCTATGGCTACACCTTC. Amino acids: CSVEGDRGGPGYGYTF. The chain carries TRBV29-1 and TRBJ1-2, with D possibly TRBD1 on 6 matching bases. The CDR3 is 16 amino acids. Between the trimmed V and J ends, which lost 3 bases and 4 bases, there was a span of 21 bases. From germline, CDR1 is SQVTM and CDR2 ANQGSEA.

The chain links TRBV6-5 to TRBJ1-1, with 10 nucleotides matching TRBD1. CDR1 MNHEY and CDR2 SVGAGI come from the germline V gene. The CDR3 is 15 amino acids. Trimming took 5 bases from V and 4 from J; bases not matched to a gene: 7. The CDR3 is CASSPGQGGGTEAFF. CDR3 in DNA: TGTGCCAGCAGTCCCGGACAGGGGGGAGGCACTGAAGCTTTCTTT.

This clone was seen only a few times. The V and J genes are TRBV6-1 and TRBJ1-6; 10 bases align to TRBD1. CDR1 and CDR2 from the germline V gene are MNHNS and SASEGT. This CDR3 has 14 residues. V lost 7 bases and J lost 6; bases outside the gene matches: 3. The chain's CDR3 is CASMRDRGNSPLHF. As DNA, the CDR3 is TGTGCCAGCATGAGGGACAGGGGTAATTCACCCCTCCACTTT.

J is TRBJ1-1 and V is TRBV2, with D unresolved. The length of the CDR3 is 13 residues. Trimming removed 4 bases from V and 3 bases from J, with 9 bases in between. CDR1 SNHLY and CDR2 FYNNEI come from the germline V gene. The CDR3 sequence: CASSGQMYTEAFF. The CDR3, as DNA: TGTGCCAGCAGTGGTCAGATGTACACTGAAGCTTTCTTT. Variable domain in full (rest from reference TRBV2 and TRBJ1-1): EPEVTQTPSHQVTQMGQEVILRCVPISNHLYFYWYRQILGQKVEFLVSFYNNEISEKSEIFDDQFSVERPDGSNFTLKIRSTKLEDSAMYFCASSGQMYTEAFFGQGTRLTVV.

The chain uses TRBV4-3 and TRBJ2-4; a possible D gene is TRBD2 (6 bases). Trimming shortened V by 1 base and J by 0 bases, and 10 bases separated the two germline ends. Germline lookup yields CDR1 LGHNA and CDR2 YSLEER. This CDR3 contains 16 residues. The CDR3 here is CASSQGRALAKNIQYF. Written as DNA, the CDR3 is TGCGCCAGCAGCCAAGGGAGGGCCTTAGCCAAAAACATTCAGTACTTC.

The chain recombines TRBV29-1 with TRBJ1-1; 7 positions match TRBD1. Per the germline V gene, CDR1 is SQVTM and CDR2 is ANQGSEA. This CDR3 spans 13 amino acids. V shed 6 bases, J shed 1 base, and the junction held 5 bases outside the gene matches. CDR3: CSVGQVENTEAFF. The CDR3 DNA follows: TGCAGCGTCGGACAGGTCGAGAACACTGAAGCTTTCTTT.

This CDR3 is CASSPPFLPGNAEAFF. CDR3 DNA sequence: TGTGCCAGCAGCCCACCCTTCTTACCAGGTAACGCTGAAGCTTTCTTT. V and J are TRBV7-2 and TRBJ1-1; D is undetermined. V lost 5 bases, J lost 6 bases, and 22 bases lay in between. The germline CDR1 and CDR2 sequences are SGHTA and FQGNSA. This CDR3 contains 16 residues.

This CDR3 reads CASSQGRGSGNTIYF. The CDR3 DNA is TGCGCCAGCAGCCAAGGTCGGGGCTCTGGAAACACCATATATTTT. The rearrangement links TRBV4-1 to TRBJ1-3; D remains ambiguous. The germline V gene encodes CDR1 MGHRA and CDR2 YSYEKL. This CDR3 region has 15 residues. The V gene lost 1 base and the J gene lost 0 bases, with 7 bases spanning the gap.

The chain employs TRBV4-3 and TRBJ2-3, with D possibly being TRBD1 (6 bases). The CDR3 loop spans 16 amino acids. Per germline, CDR1 LGHNA and CDR2 YSLEER. The ends were cut back, 5 bases at V and 0 bases at J, with 15 bases in the middle. The CDR3 nucleotides read TGCGCCAGCAGCTTTGACAGGCTAGCTAGCACAGATACGCAGTATTTT. It codes for CASSFDRLASTDTQYF.

This chain uses TRBV19 with TRBJ1-3; D unresolved. The CDR3 runs 16 residues. Germline CDR1 is LNHDA and CDR2 is SQIVND (reference sequence). V lost 0 bases and J 0 bases, leaving 9 bases between the germline ends. CDR3 nucleotide sequence: TGTGCCAGTAGTATAGATCCTGGTTTCTCTGGAAACACCATATATTTT. This encodes CASSIDPGFSGNTIYF.

The chain carries TRBV4-1 and TRBJ2-3, with 7 bases that match TRBD2. Losses at the gene ends were 3 bases for V and 0 bases for J; bases not matched to a gene: 12. Germline values: CDR1 MGHRA, CDR2 YSYEKL. The CDR3 runs to 18 residues. CDR3 sequence: CASSQKRIQGGSTDTQYF. CDR3 in DNA: TGCGCCAGCAGCCAGAAGAGAATCCAGGGAGGGAGCACAGATACGCAGTATTTT.

The gene calls are TRBV2 and TRBJ1-3; D ambiguous. Trimming took off 4 bases at V and 3 bases at J, with 7 bases between the two ends. CDR3 size: 13 residues. The germline V gene encodes CDR1 SNHLY and CDR2 FYNNEI. The CDR3 sequence is CASSAEIGNTIYF. DNA for the CDR3: TGTGCCAGCAGTGCCGAAATTGGAAACACCATATATTTT.

In nucleotides, the CDR3 is TGTGCCAGCTCACTCCCCCCAGGAGGGATTACCTACGAGCAGTACTTC. Its translation: CASSLPPGGITYEQYF. The chain joins TRBV18 to TRBJ2-7; a weak D match, TRBD2 (6 bases). Trimming removed 4 bases from V and 2 bases from J, with 18 bases in between. This CDR3 region has 16 residues. Per the germline V gene, CDR1 is KGHSH and CDR2 is LQKENI.

The chain couples TRBV7-9 to TRBJ1-1; D gene unclear. V gave up 5 bases and J gave up 2 bases, with 12 bases separating them. Germline V gene data show CDR1 as SEHNR and CDR2 as FQNEAQ (reference sequence). The CDR3 spans 14 residues. CDR3: CASSILAGNTEAFF. CDR3 in DNA: TGTGCCAGCAGCATCCTAGCCGGAAACACTGAAGCTTTCTTT.

This chain connects TRBV7-9 to TRBJ2-1; the match to TRBD2 covers 7 bases. Losses at the gene ends were 6 bases for V and 7 bases for J; bases not matched to a gene: 12. CDR1 and CDR2 (germline): SEHNR, FQNEAQ (reference sequence). The CDR3 covers 15 residues. The DNA of the CDR3 is TGTGCCAGCAGGGAAGTGGGGGGGAGTGAGAATGAGCAGTTCTTC. Translated: CASREVGGSENEQFF.

The chain's CDR3 is CASSELGGVGYGYTF. The CDR3 coding sequence is TGTGCCAGCAGTGAACTAGGGGGCGTGGGCTATGGCTACACCTTC. V and J are TRBV6-1 and TRBJ1-2, with 7 bases matching TRBD1. Germline values: CDR1 MNHNS, CDR2 SASEGT. V was pared by 2 bases and J by 4 bases, with 7 bases of the junction left unmatched. The CDR3 contains 15 residues.

Only a few counts were recorded for this clone. The chain uses TRBV11-3 and TRBJ2-4, with D maybe TRBD2 (6 bases). The V end lost 5 bases, the J end lost 0 bases, and 17 bases lay between the germline ends. Germline loops: CDR1 SGHNT, CDR2 YENEEA. This CDR3 comprises 17 residues. The CDR3 reads CASSLGGGGVAKNIQYF. The DNA of the CDR3 is TGTGCCAGCAGCCTCGGAGGTGGAGGGGTAGCCAAAAACATTCAGTACTTC.

The V and J genes are TRBV9 and TRBJ2-1; D possibly corresponds to TRBD1 (6 bases). The CDR3 sequence is 14 residues long. The germline V and J ends were trimmed by 4 bases and 2 bases, with 10 bases remaining between them. Germline lookup yields CDR1 SGDLS and CDR2 YYNGEE. The CDR3 spells CASSPRTAYNEQFF. CDR3 DNA sequence: TGTGCCAGCAGCCCTCGGACAGCCTACAATGAGCAGTTCTTC.

The chain links TRBV27 to TRBJ2-7, with D maybe TRBD1 (6 bases). V was shortened by 6 bases and J by 2 bases, with 11 bases between the two germline ends. CDR3 length: 13 amino acids. Germline-derived CDR1 and CDR2 are MNHEY and SMNVEV (reference sequence). CDR3 sequence reads: CASSRTAPYEQYF. The CDR3 region has the DNA TGTGCCAGCAGCCGGACAGCCCCCTACGAGCAGTACTTC.

The gene calls are TRBV6-1 and TRBJ2-3; TRBD1 matches 7 bases. Germline values: CDR1 MNHNS, CDR2 SASEGT. The CDR3 has 15 residues. Trimming cost V 7 bases and J 6 bases; bases outside gene matches: 13. CDR3 nucleotides: TGTGCCAGCACGAATAATCCGACAGGGAGTGATACGCAGTATTTT. Residues: CASTNNPTGSDTQYF.

This clone was counted only a few times. This chain connects TRBV9 to TRBJ2-1; D is perhaps TRBD2 (5 bases). V dropped 0 bases and J dropped 9 bases, with 10 bases sitting between them. The CDR3 runs 13 residues. The germline V gene encodes CDR1 SGDLS and CDR2 YYNGEE. CDR3 residues: CASSVEGSGEQFF. CDR3 bases: TGTGCCAGCAGCGTAGAGGGCAGCGGTGAGCAGTTCTTC.

This chain links TRBV6-4 with TRBJ1-1; D unclear. CDR3 length: 14 residues. Germline CDR1 and CDR2: MRHNA and SNTAGT. Trimming took off 6 bases at V and 1 base at J, with 12 bases between the two ends. CDR3 sequence (DNA): TGTGCCAGCAGGGATTTTTCGAAGAACACTGAAGCTTTCTTT. Translating gives CASRDFSKNTEAFF.

The chain recombines TRBV5-1 with TRBJ1-2, with D maybe TRBD1 (5 bases). This CDR3 is 16 amino acids long. Germline assignment: CDR1 SGHRS and CDR2 YFSETQ. V was pared by 3 bases and J by 4 bases, with 19 bases between. The CDR3 reads CASSSSPLGGAYGYTF. Written as DNA, the CDR3 is TGCGCCAGCAGCTCGAGTCCGTTGGGGGGAGCCTATGGCTACACCTTC.

The gene calls are TRBV4-3 and TRBJ1-1; no reliable D call. V was shortened by 0 bases and J by 8 bases, with 13 bases between the two germline ends. This CDR3 comprises 14 residues. Germline V lookup: CDR1 LGHNA, CDR2 YSLEER. The CDR3 here is CASSQDRPVREAFF. CDR3 coding DNA: TGCGCCAGCAGCCAAGATCGCCCCGTTCGAGAAGCTTTCTTT.

The rearrangement links TRBV25-1 to TRBJ1-1; D unresolved. The CDR3 has 13 amino acids. V was trimmed by 4 bases and J by 0 bases, leaving 6 bases between them. Germline CDR1 MGHDK, CDR2 SYGVNS. In DNA form, the CDR3 reads TGTGCCAGCAGTGCCCTCATGAACACTGAAGCTTTCTTT. Protein: CASSALMNTEAFF.

This rearrangement joins TRBV27 to TRBJ2-6; no clear D. This CDR3 is 17 amino acids long. CDR1 is MNHEY and CDR2 is SMNVEV in the germline V gene (reference sequence). V was cut by 3 bases and J by 3 bases, with 15 bases left in between. CDR3 nucleotides: TGTGCCAGCAGTTTTAGGGTTCACAGTGGTGGGGCCAACGTCCTGACTTTC. Translated: CASSFRVHSGGANVLTF. Full variable domain (remainder filled in from reference TRBV27 and TRBJ2-6): EAQVTQNPRYLITVTGKKLTVTCSQNMNHEYMSWYRQDPGLGLRQIYYSMNVEVTDKGDVPEGYKVSRKEKRNFPLILESPSPNQTSLYFCASSFRVHSGGANVLTFGAGSRLTVL.

The gene calls are TRBV5-1 and TRBJ2-7; a weak D match, TRBD1 (6 bases). The V gene lost 8 bases and the J gene lost 2 bases, with 14 bases spanning the gap. CDR3 size: 13 residues. CDR1 and CDR2 (germline): SGHRS, YFSETQ. CDR3 in DNA: TGCGCCAGTTCCGTTGGGACACCCTACGAGCAGTACTTC. It translates to CASSVGTPYEQYF.

V gene TRBV7-7 combines with J gene TRBJ2-7; D remains ambiguous. This CDR3 is 11 amino acids long. The germline gives CDR1 SSHAT, CDR2 FNYEAQ (reference sequence). V was trimmed by 9 bases and J by 5 bases, leaving 11 bases between them. The CDR3 is CARKRRDEQYF. The CDR3 nucleotides read TGTGCCAGGAAGCGAAGGGACGAGCAGTACTTC.

This CDR3 reads CASSLAGQVGDNEQFF. The CDR3 DNA is TGCGCCAGCAGCTTGGCGGGACAGGTAGGGGACAATGAGCAGTTCTTC. V gene TRBV5-1 combines with J gene TRBJ2-1; 8 bases fit TRBD1. Germline V lookup: CDR1 SGHRS, CDR2 YFSETQ. With 0 bases clipped from V and 5 bases from J, the junction kept 7 bases outside the gene matches. This CDR3 comprises 16 residues.

This chain uses TRBV7-6 with TRBJ2-3; D might be TRBD2 (5 bases). CDR1 and CDR2 from the germline V gene are SGHVS and FNYEAQ. This CDR3 has 14 amino acids. Trimming shortened V by 5 bases and J by 3 bases, and 12 bases separated the two germline ends. DNA of the CDR3: TGTGCCAGCAGCGAACTAGGTTTGACAGATACGCAGTATTTT. Translated: CASSELGLTDTQYF.

The chain uses TRBV5-1 and TRBJ1-1, with D possibly matching TRBD1 (6 bases). The V end was cut by 2 bases, the J end by 1 base, with 9 bases between. Germline CDR1 is SGHRS and CDR2 is YFSETQ. The CDR3 covers 14 residues. The CDR3 sequence: CASSLGGGNTEAFF. CDR3 DNA sequence: TGCGCCAGCAGCTTAGGGGGAGGGAACACTGAAGCTTTCTTT.

This chain joins TRBV6-1 and TRBJ1-1; unclear D gene. The germline V gene has CDR1 MNHNS and CDR2 SASEGT. The CDR3 runs to 12 residues. V lost 2 bases and J lost 0, with 1 base in between. The CDR3 region has the DNA TGTGCCAGCAGTGAAATGAACACTGAAGCTTTCTTT. It yields the protein CASSEMNTEAFF.